Following are 4 T cell receptor beta chains from one sample sequenced in a study. TCRdb itself ran the RT-PCR reads through MiXCR, one entry per CDR3 protein. The sample has approximately 720,000 distinct CDR3 sequences, 11% to 15% seen once; the top ten hold roughly 4%. Specimen: memory CD4+ T cells from blood. These receptors were obtained from a female donor in good health, serving as a healthy control.

This clonotype was seen repeatedly, ten times or more. The chain joins TRBV7-2 to TRBJ2-3, with D possibly called TRBD1 or TRBD2 (6 bases each). V was trimmed by 5 bases and J by 6 bases, leaving 21 bases between them. CDR3 length: 16 residues. Germline-derived CDR1 and CDR2 are SGHTA and FQGNSA. The CDR3 DNA reads TGTGCCAGCAGCCTCAAAGGGGGGTCCGGAACCGATACGCAGTATTTT. It encodes CASSLKGGSGTDTQYF.

Details on this clonotype: Germline is not matched at one junction end, which may reflect a read error. The genes are TRBV10-3 and TRBJ1-2, with TRBD1 matching over 8 bases. CDR3 size: 16 residues. The germline gives CDR1 ENHRY, CDR2 SYGVKD. The CDR3 is CAISGQGEGAKYGYTF. CDR3 in DNA: TGTGCCATCAGCGGACAGGGAGAAGGAGCTAAATATGGCTACACCTTC.

This clonotype was detected a few times. This clone may be a read error of a much larger clone one base away. The genes are TRBV5-1 and TRBJ2-5; D remains unclear. The CDR3 contains 11 residues. The ends were cut back, 6 bases at V and 2 bases at J, with 5 bases in the middle. CDR1 SGHRS and CDR2 YFSETQ come from the germline V gene. The CDR3 nucleotides read TGCGCCAGCACCGGACAAGAGACCCAGTACTTC. Translated: CASTGQETQYF.

This clonotype came up a few times. The V call is TRBV7-9, the J call TRBJ2-7; the D gene is possibly TRBD1 (9 bases). CDR1 and CDR2 (germline): SEHNR, FQNEAQ (reference sequence). This CDR3 region has 17 residues. The ends were cut back, 6 bases at V and 4 bases at J, with 25 bases in the middle. The chain's CDR3 is CASRSSGTGDRAYEQYF. As DNA, the CDR3 is TGTGCCAGCAGGAGTAGCGGGACGGGGGACAGGGCGTACGAGCAGTACTTC.